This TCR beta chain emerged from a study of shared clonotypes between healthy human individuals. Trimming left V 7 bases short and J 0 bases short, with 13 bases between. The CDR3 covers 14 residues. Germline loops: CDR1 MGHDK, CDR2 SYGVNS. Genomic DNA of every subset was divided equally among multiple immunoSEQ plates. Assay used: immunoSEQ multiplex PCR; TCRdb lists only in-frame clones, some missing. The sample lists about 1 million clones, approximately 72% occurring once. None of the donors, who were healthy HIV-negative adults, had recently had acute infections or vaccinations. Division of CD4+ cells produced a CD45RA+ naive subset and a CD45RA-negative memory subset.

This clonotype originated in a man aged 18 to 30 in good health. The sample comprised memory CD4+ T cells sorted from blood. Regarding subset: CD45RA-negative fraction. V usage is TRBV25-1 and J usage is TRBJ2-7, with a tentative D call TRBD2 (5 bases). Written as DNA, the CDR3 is TGTGCCAGCATGACCAGTGAGGGCTCCTACGAGCAGTACTTC. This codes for CASMTSEGSYEQYF.